Here is one T cell receptor beta chain with its context. Other DNA sequences in the same sample also yield this CDR3. The data are from a study of cytomegalovirus exposure and HLA in healthy donors. Study information: It was reported in a later analysis that the same platform had been used for the 120 validation repertoires as for the 666 first-cohort repertoires.

Produced via immunoSEQ multiplex PCR; TCRdb's table is partial and in-frame only. The sample includes some 65,000 clones, about 94% of them seen just once. The CDR3 consists of 11 residues. Looked up from germline, CDR1 is SGHAT and CDR2 is FQNNGV. V gave up 3 bases and J gave up 5 bases, with 4 bases separating them. The chain is built from TRBV11-2 and TRBJ2-5; D not resolved. Material for sequencing was PBMCs. This clonotype originated in a man between 18 and 29 years old in good health and CMV-seropositive. CDR3 coding DNA: TGTGCCAGCAGCTTGAGGGAGACCCAGTACTTC. Translating gives CASSLRETQYF.